One sample yielded the 5 T cell receptor beta chains listed below, sequenced in a study of blood T cell repertoires in COVID-19. Generated by immunoSEQ multiplex PCR, the TCRdb table keeps only in-frame clones and is missing some. The profile shows about 110,000 clones, around 83% of them singletons. Sequencing input: peripheral blood. Receptor source: a human donor in a cohort sampled during active COVID-19.

The rearrangement uses TRBV5-4 and TRBJ2-2, with D possibly TRBD2 on 5 matching bases. The germline V and J ends were trimmed by 0 bases and 1 base, with 16 bases remaining between them. Germline values: CDR1 SGHNT, CDR2 YYREEE (reference sequence). The CDR3 is 18 amino acids. CDR3 protein: CASSLDNPLEGNTGELFF. In DNA form, the CDR3 reads TGTGCCAGCAGCTTGGACAATCCCCTCGAGGGGAACACCGGGGAGCTGTTTTTT.

The gene calls are TRBV2 and TRBJ1-5; 10 nucleotides line up with TRBD1. The CDR3 runs 15 residues. Per the germline V gene, CDR1 is SNHLY and CDR2 is FYNNEI. The V segment lost 3 bases and the J segment 2 bases; nucleotides outside the gene matches: 1. The CDR3 bases are TGTGCCAGCAGTGAGGGGACAGGGGGCAATCAGCCCCAGCATTTT. This translates into CASSEGTGGNQPQHF.

The chain is built from TRBV4-1 and TRBJ2-7, with D possibly TRBD1 on 5 matching bases. V gave up 2 bases and J gave up 0 bases, with 14 bases separating them. The CDR3 loop spans 16 amino acids. Germline loops: CDR1 MGHRA, CDR2 YSYEKL. The chain's CDR3 is CASSQLYTGSSYEQYF. CDR3 in DNA: TGCGCCAGCAGCCAATTGTATACAGGAAGCTCCTACGAGCAGTACTTC.

The chain combines TRBV9 with TRBJ1-1; tentatively, D is TRBD1 (5 bases). The germline gives CDR1 SGDLS, CDR2 YYNGEE. The germline V and J ends were trimmed by 4 bases and 5 bases, with 18 bases remaining between them. The CDR3 totals 15 residues. The CDR3 spells CASSKEQDPRTEAFF. CDR3 in DNA: TGTGCCAGCAGCAAAGAACAGGACCCGAGGACTGAAGCTTTCTTT. The variable domain in full, completed from reference TRBV9 and TRBJ1-1, reads DSGVTQTPKHLITATGQRVTLRCSPRSGDLSVYWYQQSLDQGLQFLIQYYNGEERAKGNILERFSAQQFPDLHSELNLSSLELGDSALYFCASSKEQDPRTEAFFGQGTRLTVV.

The V and J genes are TRBV5-1 and TRBJ1-4; 10 bases map to TRBD1. Germline lookup yields CDR1 SGHRS and CDR2 YFSETQ. The CDR3 is 15 residues long. V dropped 4 bases and J dropped 3; count of bases not matched to a gene: 3. CDR3 amino acids: CASSPGTGANEKLFF. The CDR3 coding sequence is TGCGCCAGCAGCCCAGGGACAGGGGCTAATGAAAAACTGTTTTTT.